These 5 T cell receptor beta chains originate from one sample sequenced in a study of blood T cell repertoires in COVID-19. The protocol was immunoSEQ multiplex PCR, while the TCRdb copy is restricted to in-frame clones and leaves out a portion. This sample carries approximately 500,000 clones, nearly 90% of them seen once, and the ten largest clones take roughly 0.92%. Sequencing was performed on peripheral blood. The receptors were sampled from a man between 18 and 35 years old with COVID-19, enrolled during active disease.

This sequence joins TRBV14 and TRBJ2-7, with 7 positions matching TRBD1. The CDR3 runs 15 residues. Germline V lookup: CDR1 SGHDN, CDR2 FVKESK. Trimming removed 4 bases from V and 2 bases from J; junction bases left unmatched: 8. The DNA of the CDR3 is TGTGCCAGCAGCCTCCTGGGGACAGTAACCTACGAGCAGTACTTC. Protein sequence: CASSLLGTVTYEQYF.

This clone was seen just once. The CDR3 coding sequence is TGCGCCAGCAGCTTGGCTTTTGGAAACACCATATATTTT. Encoded protein: CASSLAFGNTIYF. V is TRBV5-1 and J is TRBJ1-3; D call uncertain. CDR1 is SGHRS and CDR2 is YFSETQ in the germline V gene. Trimming stripped 0 bases from V and 3 bases from J, with 4 bases between. CDR3 size: 13 residues.

The gene calls are TRBV7-8 and TRBJ1-2; D is possibly TRBD1 (6 bases). The CDR3 sequence is 12 residues long. V lost 5 bases and J 5 bases, leaving 9 bases between the germline ends. Germline CDR1 reads SGHVS; CDR2 reads FQNEAQ. CDR3 region: CASSDRFYGYTF. In DNA, the CDR3 is TGTGCCAGCAGCGACAGGTTTTATGGCTACACCTTC.

Details on this clone: Other DNA sequences of this sample code for an identical CDR3. The chain combines TRBV19 with TRBJ1-1, with D possibly matching TRBD1 (6 bases). This CDR3 has 14 amino acids. Germline V gene sequence: CDR1 LNHDA, CDR2 SQIVND (reference sequence). V was shortened by 2 bases and J by 1 base, with 8 bases between the two germline ends. As DNA, the CDR3 is TGTGCCAGTAGTATAAGGGGGGGGAACACTGAAGCTTTCTTT. Protein product: CASSIRGGNTEAFF.

The chain carries TRBV3-1 (or the pseudogene TRBV3-2) and TRBJ2-1; TRBD1 matches 8 bases. V lost 1 base to trimming and J lost 7 bases; unmatched junction nucleotides: 3. The length of the CDR3 is 14 residues. Per the germline V gene, CDR1 is LGHDT and CDR2 is YNNKEL (reference sequence). Here the CDR3 DNA reads TGTGCCAGCAGCCAAGGGACAGGGTCGAATGAGCAGTTCTTC. Translating it yields CASSQGTGSNEQFF.